The source of this T cell receptor (beta chain) is a study of cytomegalovirus exposure and HLA in healthy donors. Overall study context: The roughly 670 first-cohort repertoires shared a platform with the 130 or so validation repertoires, as reported in a later analysis.

On this clone: No antigen is known for it.

Whole-study findings and limits: Most TCR sequences were uncommon, yet certain public TCRs appeared in many donors. According to a subsequent analysis, TCR clusters from the first cohort were inclined to appear together in the roughly 120 validation repertoires.

Generated by immunoSEQ multiplex PCR, the TCRdb table keeps only in-frame clones and is missing some. This table has some 60,000 clones, approximately 96% appearing once. The germline V gene has CDR1 MDHEN and CDR2 SYDVKM. V was trimmed by 2 bases and J by 3 bases, leaving 12 bases between them. The CDR3 contains 15 residues. The chain recombines TRBV28 with TRBJ2-3, with D possibly being TRBD1 (6 bases). This receptor was taken from a man aged 18 to 35 in good health and CMV-seropositive. The sequenced sample was PBMCs. The CDR3 here is CASSLNGQGTDTQYF. As DNA, the CDR3 is TGTGCCAGCAGTTTAAATGGGCAGGGGACAGATACGCAGTATTTT.